Below, one T cell receptor beta chain is given with its context. Its antigen is as yet unknown. A read error may explain this, as a much larger clone is one base away. This record belongs to a study of T cell repertoires in cytomegalovirus infection. In the study overall: It was the public TCR beta signatures that indicated both CMV infection and matching HLA type. Study findings and constraints: Cumulative frequency (of public TCR beta family members) identified carriers of CMV plus the relevant HLA. The response measured ex vivo was dominated by TCR beta clonotypes (HLA-C-restricted and CMV-specific).

The CDR3 runs 11 residues. The germline gives CDR1 MGHDK, CDR2 SYGVNS. One entry per CDR3 protein, called by TCRdb with MiXCR from the reads. The data show fewer than 700,000 distinct CDR3 sequences, around 24% seen once. The material sequenced was CD8+ T cells from PBMCs. The rearrangement joins TRBV25-1 to TRBJ2-1, with 7 bases aligning to TRBD1. This sequence originates from a human donor in good health (CMV status not recorded). Some clones in this sample may be carry-over from other donors' samples. The CDR3 nucleotides are TGTGTCAGCAGTGACCGGGACAGCCAGTTCTTC. Translating it yields CVSSDRDSQFF.